This T cell receptor beta chain was recorded in a study of Graves' ophthalmopathy and Graves' hyperthyroidism. Points from the study as a whole: A 13-signature model separated ophthalmopathy from stable hyperthyroidism, reaching around 88% sensitivity and around 81% specificity cross-validated. The model forecast ophthalmopathy progression, reaching around 66% sensitivity and about 75% specificity. Blood also held most thyroid clonotypes expanded above 0.001 frequency.

Amplification targeted the TCR beta CDR3 regions, with RNA transcripts as the source material. A first-round RT-PCR used HTBI primers, followed by a second-round multiplex PCR. Each CDR3 protein gets one entry after TCRdb re-called the multiplex PCR reads with MiXCR. The data hold around 1.1 million distinct CDR3 sequences, with less than 45% observed a single time. Germline values: CDR1 MNHEY, CDR2 SVGAGI. V lost 7 bases and J 0 bases, leaving 12 bases between the germline ends. The CDR3 runs 14 residues. Diagnosis was based on clinical symptoms, serum thyroxine, TRAb, thyroid ultrasound and orbital computed tomography. As for this clonotype: Its antigen is currently unknown.

The chain is built from TRBV6-5 and TRBJ1-2; TRBD1 might be the D (5 bases). What was sequenced was peripheral blood or thyroid tissue (not recorded which). The source is an adult man with Graves' hyperthyroidism. CDR3 nucleotide sequence: TGTGCCAGCATGGCCGGGGCCGCTAACTATGGCTACACCTTC. Protein sequence: CASMAGAANYGYTF.